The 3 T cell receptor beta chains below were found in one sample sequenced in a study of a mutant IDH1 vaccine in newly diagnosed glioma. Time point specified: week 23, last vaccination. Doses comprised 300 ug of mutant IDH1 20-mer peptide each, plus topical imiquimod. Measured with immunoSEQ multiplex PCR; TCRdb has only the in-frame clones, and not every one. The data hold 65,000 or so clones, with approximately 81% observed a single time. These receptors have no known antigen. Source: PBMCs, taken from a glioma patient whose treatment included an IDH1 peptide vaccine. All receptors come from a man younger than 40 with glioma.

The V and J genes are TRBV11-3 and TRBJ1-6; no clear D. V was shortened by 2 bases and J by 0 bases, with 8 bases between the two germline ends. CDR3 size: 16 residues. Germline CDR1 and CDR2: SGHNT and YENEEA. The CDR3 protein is CASSLIMGSYNSPLHF. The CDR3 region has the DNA TGTGCCAGCAGCTTAATCATGGGCTCCTATAATTCACCCCTCCACTTT.

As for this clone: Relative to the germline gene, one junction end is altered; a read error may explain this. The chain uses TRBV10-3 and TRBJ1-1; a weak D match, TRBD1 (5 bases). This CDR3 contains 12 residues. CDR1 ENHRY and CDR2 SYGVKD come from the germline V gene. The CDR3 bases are TGTGCCAGCAGTGAAGGGACCCCGGTGTCTTTCTTT. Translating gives CASSEGTPVSFF.

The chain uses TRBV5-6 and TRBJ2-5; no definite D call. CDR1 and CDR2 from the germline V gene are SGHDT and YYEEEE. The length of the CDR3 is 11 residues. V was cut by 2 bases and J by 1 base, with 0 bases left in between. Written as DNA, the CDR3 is TGTGCCAGCAGCTTCCAAGAGACCCAGTACTTC. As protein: CASSFQETQYF. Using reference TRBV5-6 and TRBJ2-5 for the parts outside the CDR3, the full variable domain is DAGVTQSPTHLIKTRGQQVTLRCSPKSGHDTVSWYQQALGQGPQFIFQYYEEEERQRGNFPDRFSGHQFPNYSSELNVNALLLGDSALYLCASSFQETQYFGPGTRLLVL.